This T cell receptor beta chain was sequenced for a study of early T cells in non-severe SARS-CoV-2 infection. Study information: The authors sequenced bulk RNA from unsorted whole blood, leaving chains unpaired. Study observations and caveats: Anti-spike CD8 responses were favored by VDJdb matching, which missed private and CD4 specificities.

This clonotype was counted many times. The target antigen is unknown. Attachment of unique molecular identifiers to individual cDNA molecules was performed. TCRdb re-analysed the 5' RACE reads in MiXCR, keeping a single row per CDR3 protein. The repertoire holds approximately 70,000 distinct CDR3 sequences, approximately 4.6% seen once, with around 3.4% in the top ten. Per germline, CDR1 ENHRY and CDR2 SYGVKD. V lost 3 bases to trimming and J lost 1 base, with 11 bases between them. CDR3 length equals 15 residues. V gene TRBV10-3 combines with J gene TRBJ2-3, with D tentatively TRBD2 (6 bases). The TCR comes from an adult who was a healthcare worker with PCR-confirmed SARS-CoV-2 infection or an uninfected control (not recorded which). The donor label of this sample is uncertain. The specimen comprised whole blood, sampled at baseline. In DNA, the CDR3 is TGTGCCATCAGTGAATTGGGGGGTGGCACAGATACGCAGTATTTT. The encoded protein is CAISELGGGTDTQYF.